Listed below are T cell receptor beta chains from one sample, sequenced in a study of T cells in Graves' hyperthyroidism and ophthalmopathy. TCRdb re-analysed the multiplex PCR reads in MiXCR, keeping a single row per CDR3 protein. The sample shows 450,000 to 650,000 distinct CDR3 sequences, less than 25% of them seen only once. Sequencing was done on a sample of blood. The source of these receptors is a young man with Graves' hyperthyroidism. The CDR3 runs from the conserved cysteine through the conserved F or W.

v_call: TRBV30
cdr3_length: 14
j_call: TRBJ2-2
cdr3_aa: CAWRGREDTGELFF

v_call: TRBV5-1
cdr3_length: 12
j_call: TRBJ2-3
cdr3_aa: CASSLEGNTQYF

v_call: TRBV12-5
cdr3_length: 16
j_call: TRBJ2-2
cdr3_aa: CASGFSALVNTGELFF

v_call: TRBV6-1
cdr3_length: 16
j_call: TRBJ2-5
cdr3_aa: CASSELPSGRVVTQYF

v_call: TRBV2
cdr3_length: 14
j_call: TRBJ2-7
cdr3_aa: CASSVVSEGTEQYF

v_call: TRBV10-3
cdr3_length: 13
j_call: TRBJ1-2
cdr3_aa: CAISELGENGYTF

v_call: TRBV5-1
cdr3_length: 16
j_call: TRBJ2-2
cdr3_aa: CASSGGLARNTRELFF

v_call: TRBV6-1
cdr3_length: 15
j_call: TRBJ2-7
cdr3_aa: CASSELDSRVGTQYF

v_call: TRBV12-3/TRBV12-4
cdr3_length: 14
j_call: TRBJ1-3
cdr3_aa: CASSQTVSGNTIYF

v_call: TRBV12-3/TRBV12-4
cdr3_length: 14
j_call: TRBJ1-5
cdr3_aa: CASTRDRMDQPQHF

v_call: TRBV29-1
cdr3_length: 13
j_call: TRBJ2-5
cdr3_aa: CSVRTGPGETQYF

v_call: TRBV6-5
cdr3_length: 13
j_call: TRBJ1-1
cdr3_aa: CASSYSIETEAFF

v_call: TRBV6-1
cdr3_length: 13
j_call: TRBJ2-7
cdr3_aa: CASSVEDDYEQYF

v_call: TRBV27
cdr3_length: 15
j_call: TRBJ2-5
cdr3_aa: CASSFLQGGGETQYF

v_call: TRBV5-1
cdr3_length: 15
j_call: TRBJ2-2
cdr3_aa: CASSLDRRNTGELFF

v_call: TRBV30
cdr3_length: 14
j_call: TRBJ2-2
cdr3_aa: CAWSDGLPRGELFF

v_call: TRBV28
cdr3_length: 11
j_call: TRBJ2-7
cdr3_aa: CASRGRNEQYF

v_call: TRBV28
cdr3_length: 11
j_call: TRBJ1-1
cdr3_aa: CASSQMRQAFF

v_call: TRBV29-1
cdr3_length: 15
j_call: TRBJ2-2
cdr3_aa: CSVEIAGGPAGELFF

v_call: TRBV7-2
cdr3_length: 14
j_call: TRBJ2-5
cdr3_aa: CASSLSGARATQYF

v_call: TRBV11-2
cdr3_length: 16
j_call: TRBJ2-6
cdr3_aa: CASSLERRAGANVLTF

v_call: TRBV20-1
cdr3_length: 17
j_call: TRBJ1-5
cdr3_aa: CSAAPGTGTVGNQPQHF

v_call: TRBV27
cdr3_length: 13
j_call: TRBJ2-7
cdr3_aa: CASSSRQHYEQYF

v_call: TRBV5-6
cdr3_length: 13
j_call: TRBJ2-3
cdr3_aa: CASTVRGTDTQYF

v_call: TRBV30
cdr3_length: 20
j_call: TRBJ1-5
cdr3_aa: CAWSYTPPGPMENSNQPQHF

v_call: TRBV12-5
cdr3_length: 14
j_call: TRBJ2-5
cdr3_aa: CASGPRGGQETQYF

v_call: TRBV28
cdr3_length: 14
j_call: TRBJ1-3
cdr3_aa: CASSYPGHGNTIYF